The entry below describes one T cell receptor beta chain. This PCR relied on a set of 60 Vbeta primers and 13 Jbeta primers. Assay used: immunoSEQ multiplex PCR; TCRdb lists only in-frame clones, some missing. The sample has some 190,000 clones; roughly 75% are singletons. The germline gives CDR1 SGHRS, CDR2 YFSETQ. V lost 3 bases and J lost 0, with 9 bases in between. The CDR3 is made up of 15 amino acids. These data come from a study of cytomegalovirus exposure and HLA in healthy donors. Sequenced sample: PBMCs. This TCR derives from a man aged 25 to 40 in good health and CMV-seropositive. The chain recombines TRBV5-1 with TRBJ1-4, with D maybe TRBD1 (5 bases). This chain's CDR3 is CASSSTDATNEKLFF. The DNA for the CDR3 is TGCGCCAGCAGCTCGACAGATGCAACTAATGAAAAACTGTTTTTT.